This TCR beta chain stems from a study of blood T cell repertoires in COVID-19. About the research overall: T cells, B-cell-depleted T cells, or PBMCs supplied cDNA or gDNA.

This CDR3 spans 14 amino acids. The germline V gene has CDR1 SGHTS and CDR2 YDEGEE. Losses at the gene ends were 5 bases for V and 5 bases for J; bases not matched to a gene: 3. TCRdb's table, derived via immunoSEQ multiplex PCR, lists solely in-frame clones and lacks some. The table includes 60,000 to 70,000 clones, about 70% detected once. This rearrangement joins TRBV5-8 to TRBJ1-4, with 10 bases identical to TRBD1. The sample consisted of peripheral blood. The clonotype was recovered from a woman of 80 years or more with acute or convalescent COVID-19. CDR3 sequence: CASRLTGGNEKLFF. For the CDR3, the DNA is TGTGCCAGCAGATTGACAGGGGGCAATGAAAAACTGTTTTTT.